The clone carrying this T cell receptor beta chain occurred once. Its antigen is currently unknown. A read error may account for a junction end that differs from germline. PCR was performed using 60 Vbeta and 13 Jbeta primers. Sequencing used immunoSEQ multiplex PCR; TCRdb keeps in-frame clones, though not all of them. The top ten clones hold approximately 0.31% of a sample with roughly 200,000 clones, approximately 86% of them seen once. This CDR3 comprises 16 residues. CDR1 and CDR2 from the germline V gene are SSHAT and FNYEAQ (reference sequence). This sample stems from a study of cytomegalovirus exposure and HLA in healthy donors. Study conclusions and caveats: What a later analysis reportedly showed was that an Asian-associated ancestry cluster had fewer N-insertions than the roughly 700-donor mean. Most TCR beta V segments were productive about 90% or about 30% of the time in an earlier analysis.

The V and J genes are TRBV7-7 and TRBJ2-7; weak D call: TRBD1 (6 bases). This receptor was taken from a woman in her 30s in good health and CMV-seronegative. The sequenced sample was PBMCs. The CDR3 protein is CASSLLQGQYSHEQYF. The CDR3 bases are TGTGCTAGCAGCTTACTACAGGGCCAATACTCCCACGAGCAGTACTTC.